The 32 T cell receptor beta chains below were found in one sample sequenced in a study of healthy donors' naive CD4 and CD8 T cells. Each TCR library used 450 to 600 ng of total RNA and a linear amplification protocol. MiXCR, run by TCRdb on the reads, gives a single entry per CDR3 protein. The sample lists 150,000 to 200,000 distinct CDR3 sequences; around 80% were seen once. The sample comprised naive CD4+ and CD8+ T cells sorted from blood, pooled from several donors. The receptors come from a pool of human donors in good health; the sample pools cells from several healthy donors.

The V and J genes are TRBV29-1 and TRBJ2-7; D tentatively reads TRBD1 or TRBD2 (5 bases each). The germline V gene has CDR1 SQVTM and CDR2 ANQGSEA. Trimming removed 6 bases from V and 0 bases from J, with 12 bases in between. This CDR3 is 13 amino acids long. CDR3 region: CSVARDPSYEQYF. DNA for the CDR3: TGCAGCGTCGCACGGGACCCCTCCTACGAGCAGTACTTC.

This chain connects TRBV6-6 to TRBJ2-7, with 7 nucleotides matching TRBD1. Germline-derived CDR1 and CDR2 are MNHNY and SVGAGI (reference sequence). The CDR3 is 14 amino acids. The V and J ends lost 6 bases and 6 bases, in that order; junction bases with no gene match: 11. CDR3 protein: CASRGTEFRGEQYF. DNA for the CDR3: TGTGCCAGCAGAGGGACAGAATTTCGCGGCGAGCAGTACTTC.

The J gene is TRBJ1-1, the V gene TRBV5-1, with D maybe TRBD1 (5 bases). The CDR3 has 15 residues. Per the germline V gene, CDR1 is SGHRS and CDR2 is YFSETQ. V was shortened by 0 bases and J by 3 bases, with 12 bases between the two germline ends. In nucleotides, the CDR3 is TGCGCCAGCAGCTTGGCCCCGGGGACGGACACTGAAGCTTTCTTT. It yields the protein CASSLAPGTDTEAFF.

V usage is TRBV30 and J usage is TRBJ1-2; no clear D. The CDR3 is made up of 13 amino acids. Germline CDR1 is GTSNPN and CDR2 is SVGIG (reference sequence). Trimming stripped 6 bases from V and 2 bases from J, with 13 bases between. CDR3 nucleotides: TGTGCCTGTCCCCCACAGAACAACTATGGCTACACCTTC. Translation: CACPPQNNYGYTF.

This sequence joins TRBV27 and TRBJ2-2, with D uncertain. This CDR3 has 12 residues. From germline, CDR1 is MNHEY and CDR2 SMNVEV (reference sequence). V lost 5 bases and J lost 1, with 2 bases in between. The DNA of the CDR3 is TGTGCCAGCAGTCAGAACACCGGGGAGCTGTTTTTT. Protein: CASSQNTGELFF.

This clonotype was counted a few times. The genes are TRBV6-5 and TRBJ1-5, with D unresolved. CDR1 and CDR2 (germline): MNHEY, SVGAGI. The CDR3 totals 14 residues. With 0 bases removed from V and 7 bases from J, the gap between germline ends came to 10 bases. The CDR3 loop reads CASSYSIGSQPQHF. CDR3 nucleotide sequence: TGTGCCAGCAGTTACTCGATTGGGAGCCAGCCCCAGCATTTT.

Here the CDR3 reads CASSEARGGRTDTQYF. DNA of the CDR3: TGTGCCAGCAGTGAAGCGCGGGGCGGGAGGACAGATACGCAGTATTTT. The chain combines TRBV6-5 with TRBJ2-3, with 8 bases identical to TRBD2. The CDR3 length is 16 residues. Germline V gene sequence: CDR1 MNHEY, CDR2 SVGAGI. V dropped 5 bases and J dropped 3; count of bases not matched to a gene: 10.

V gene TRBV6-5 combines with J gene TRBJ1-2; TRBD1 might be the D (6 bases). Looked up from germline, CDR1 is MNHEY and CDR2 is SVGAGI. The CDR3 is 13 amino acids. V dropped 5 bases and J dropped 8 bases, with 15 bases sitting between them. The CDR3 DNA reads as TGTGCCAGCAGTCGCTCGGGGGCCTGGGGCTACACCTTC. Protein product: CASSRSGAWGYTF.

This chain joins TRBV19 and TRBJ1-5, with D unresolved. V shed 1 base and J shed 1 base, with 11 bases lying between them. The V gene's germline CDR1 is LNHDA and CDR2 SQIVND (reference sequence). CDR3 length: 16 amino acids. The CDR3 is CASSIVGTASNQPQHF. In DNA, the CDR3 is TGTGCCAGTAGTATAGTAGGAACCGCGAGCAATCAGCCCCAGCATTTT.

Note on this clonotype: One end of the junction does not line up with germline, which may come from a read error. The chain links TRBV5-5 to TRBJ2-1, with D maybe TRBD2 (5 bases). The CDR3 spans 15 residues. CDR1 SGHKS and CDR2 YYEKEE come from the germline V gene (reference sequence). The CDR3 loop is CASSLAEDSYNEQFF. DNA for the CDR3: TGTGCCAGCAGCTTGGCCGAGGACTCCTACAATGAGCAGTTTTTC.

The V and J genes are TRBV20-1 and TRBJ2-2; 8 bases map to TRBD2. The CDR3 consists of 15 residues. The V gene's germline CDR1 is DFQATT and CDR2 SNEGSKA (reference sequence). The V and J ends lost 1 base and 6 bases, in that order; junction bases with no gene match: 7. The CDR3 sequence: CSARVAAGVSGELFF. The DNA of the CDR3 is TGCAGTGCTAGAGTCGCAGCGGGAGTCTCCGGGGAGCTGTTTTTT.

The chain uses TRBV7-2 and TRBJ2-7, with 7 bases fitting TRBD1. In germline, CDR1 is SGHTA, CDR2 FQGNSA. Unmatched junction bases numbered 1, after V lost 5 bases and J lost 0 bases. This CDR3 has 13 amino acids. The CDR3 DNA reads as TGTGCCAGCAGCGGACAGGTCTCCTACGAGCAGTACTTC. Its translation: CASSGQVSYEQYF.

The gene calls are TRBV29-1 and TRBJ2-3, with a weak D call TRBD1 (6 bases). Germline V lookup: CDR1 SQVTM, CDR2 ANQGSEA. The CDR3 length is 15 residues. V was cut by 7 bases and J by 1 base, with 18 bases left in between. The CDR3 spells CSAQRQGLGTDTQYF. The CDR3 nucleotides read TGCAGCGCTCAAAGGCAGGGGCTCGGCACAGATACGCAGTATTTT.

The CDR3 here is CASSRRLHSSYNEQFF. CDR3 DNA sequence: TGTGCCAGCAGCCGACGGTTACATAGCTCCTACAATGAGCAGTTCTTC. This rearrangement joins TRBV5-6 to TRBJ2-1; the D is unclear. The germline CDR1 and CDR2 sequences are SGHDT and YYEEEE. V dropped 4 bases and J dropped 0 bases, with 14 bases sitting between them. The CDR3 spans 16 residues.

The genes are TRBV29-1 and TRBJ2-3; 11 bases are a match to TRBD1. The CDR3 runs to 14 residues. Germline CDR1 is SQVTM and CDR2 is ANQGSEA. V was clipped by 6 bases and J by 4 bases; unmatched bases: 6. The DNA for the CDR3 is TGCAGCGTGGGGACAGGGGGATTTTCAGATACGCAGTATTTT. Translating gives CSVGTGGFSDTQYF.

The J gene is TRBJ2-7, the V gene TRBV6-5; D uncertain. The V end was cut by 6 bases, the J end by 0 bases, with 12 bases between. CDR3 size: 14 residues. In germline, CDR1 is MNHEY, CDR2 SVGAGI. For the CDR3, the DNA is TGTGCCAGCAGAAGTAGGGAAAGCTCCTACGAGCAGTACTTC. Protein sequence: CASRSRESSYEQYF.

This clonotype was detected once. The chain links TRBV5-6 to TRBJ1-1; 8 bases are shared with TRBD1. Germline V gene lookup returns CDR1 SGHDT and CDR2 YYEEEE. Germline trimming cut 4 bases from V and 3 bases from J; bases unmatched to any gene: 11. CDR3 length: 16 amino acids. The chain's CDR3 is CASSGGQGAIHTEAFF. The DNA of the CDR3 is TGTGCCAGCAGCGGCGGGCAGGGGGCAATACACACTGAAGCTTTCTTT.

The chain has TRBV19 and TRBJ1-5; unclear D gene. The V and J ends lost 3 bases and 2 bases respectively, with 11 bases between them. Germline values: CDR1 LNHDA, CDR2 SQIVND (reference sequence). This CDR3 is 15 amino acids long. The CDR3 DNA follows: TGTGCCAGTAGTATGGGCAGCTCCGGCAATCAGCCCCAGCATTTT. Translated: CASSMGSSGNQPQHF.

In its sample, this clonotype was seen a few times. The chain is built from TRBV6-2 or TRBV6-3 and TRBJ1-1; D is possibly TRBD1 (6 bases). This CDR3 is 13 amino acids long. V was trimmed by 2 bases and J by 4 bases, leaving 8 bases between them. Germline CDR1 is MNHEY and CDR2 is SVGEGT. The CDR3 nucleotides are TGTGCCAGCAGTTACCTACAGGGCACTGAAGCTTTCTTT. Residues: CASSYLQGTEAFF.

This chain connects TRBV19 to TRBJ1-2; a weak D match, TRBD1 (5 bases). This CDR3 is built from 14 residues. V was clipped by 7 bases and J by 5 bases, with 17 bases between them. Germline CDR1 LNHDA, CDR2 SQIVND (reference sequence). Written as DNA, the CDR3 is TGTGCCAGTACCCGTCAGACAGAATATTATGGCTACACCTTC. Translation gives CASTRQTEYYGYTF. Full variable domain (remainder filled in from reference TRBV19 and TRBJ1-2): DGGITQSPKYLFRKEGQNVTLSCEQNLNHDAMYWYRQDPGQGLRLIYYSQIVNDFQKGDIAEGYSVSREKKESFPLTVTSAQKNPTAFYLCASTRQTEYYGYTFGSGTRLTVV.

In this sample, this clonotype turned up a few times. The chain couples TRBV6-6 to TRBJ2-7; D may be TRBD1 (6 bases). The V and J ends lost 4 bases and 0 bases respectively, with 16 bases between them. CDR1 is MNHNY and CDR2 is SVGAGI in the germline V gene (reference sequence). This CDR3 region has 16 residues. Here the CDR3 reads CASSSLRGQSSYEQYF. CDR3 nucleotides: TGTGCCAGCAGTTCGCTCAGGGGCCAAAGCTCCTACGAGCAGTACTTC.

This rearrangement joins TRBV7-2 to TRBJ2-3, with D hard to call. The CDR3 spans 17 residues. Trimming removed 1 base at V and 0 bases at J, with 14 bases between. Germline V CDR1 and CDR2: SGHTA, FQGNSA. The CDR3 DNA is TGTGCCAGCAGCTTAGTTCACAGCTCCTCTAGCACAGATACGCAGTATTTT. Encoded protein: CASSLVHSSSSTDTQYF.

This chain links TRBV29-1 with TRBJ2-1, with unresolved D. The ends were cut back, 0 bases at V and 10 bases at J, with 13 bases in the middle. Germline CDR1 and CDR2: SQVTM and ANQGSEA. CDR3 size: 13 residues. CDR3 bases: TGCAGCGTTGAAGATCTAACCCACGGGGAGCAGTTCTTC. Residues: CSVEDLTHGEQFF.

In this sample, this clonotype turned up once. The chain is built from TRBV27 and TRBJ1-5; D is unresolved. The CDR3 is 15 amino acids. Germline V gene sequence: CDR1 MNHEY, CDR2 SMNVEV (reference sequence). V dropped 6 bases and J dropped 0 bases, with 12 bases sitting between them. CDR3 sequence: CASRRAASSNQPQHF. Written as DNA, the CDR3 is TGTGCCAGCAGGAGGGCAGCCAGTAGCAATCAGCCCCAGCATTTT.

The chain links TRBV29-1 to TRBJ2-5; 7 positions match TRBD1. CDR1 and CDR2 (germline): SQVTM, ANQGSEA. The CDR3 sequence is 13 residues long. V shed 4 bases, J shed 5 bases, and the junction held 7 bases outside the gene matches. CDR3 DNA sequence: TGCAGCGTTGGACAGGGAATACGCGAGACCCAGTACTTC. This codes for CSVGQGIRETQYF.

This clonotype was observed a single time. The CDR3 region is CSVTPGHRVYEQYF. Here the CDR3 DNA reads TGCAGCGTCACGCCGGGACATCGGGTCTACGAGCAGTACTTC. This chain joins TRBV29-1 and TRBJ2-7, with D possibly being TRBD1 (6 bases). This CDR3 has 14 amino acids. CDR1 and CDR2 (germline): SQVTM, ANQGSEA. V lost 6 bases, J lost 3 bases, and 18 bases lay in between.

The chain carries TRBV29-1 and TRBJ1-2; 8 bases match TRBD1. Per germline, CDR1 SQVTM and CDR2 ANQGSEA. CDR3 length: 14 amino acids. The trim removed 3 bases at V and 0 bases at J, leaving 3 bases unmatched. The CDR3 protein is CSVERTGSNYGYTF. The CDR3 DNA follows: TGCAGCGTTGAGAGGACAGGGTCTAACTATGGCTACACCTTC. The variable domain in full, with the rest retrieved from reference TRBV29-1 and TRBJ1-2, is SAVISQKPSRDICQRGTSLTIQCQVDSQVTMMFWYRQQPGQSLTLIATANQGSEATYESGFVIDKFPISRPNLTFSTLTVSNMSPEDSSIYLCSVERTGSNYGYTFGSGTRLTVV.

In this sample, this clonotype turned up a few times. The gene calls are TRBV27 and TRBJ2-7; 9 nucleotides line up with TRBD2. V dropped 2 bases and J dropped 7; count of bases not matched to a gene: 9. Germline assignment: CDR1 MNHEY and CDR2 SMNVEV (reference sequence). The CDR3 runs 15 residues. CDR3 sequence (DNA): TGTGCCAGCAGTTTAGTGCGGGAGGGCCCGGCGGAGCAGTACTTC. This sequence encodes CASSLVREGPAEQYF.

The V call is TRBV19, the J call TRBJ2-5, with 9 nucleotides matching TRBD2. Germline V gene data show CDR1 as LNHDA and CDR2 as SQIVND (reference sequence). This CDR3 is 18 amino acids long. The V segment lost 7 bases and the J segment 5 bases; nucleotides outside the gene matches: 20. DNA for the CDR3: TGTGCCAGTAAAGCGGGGTGGATAGCGGGAGAGTTTACGGAGACCCAGTACTTC. This gives the protein CASKAGWIAGEFTETQYF.

A note on this clonotype: The junction does not match germline at one end; this may be a read error. This chain joins TRBV12-3 or TRBV12-4 and TRBJ1-6; possible D gene TRBD1, 5 bases. The CDR3 consists of 14 residues. The CDR3 DNA sequence: TGTACCAGCAGTTCCAGTTCAGGGATGGCACCCCTCCACTTT. Its translation: CTSSSSSGMAPLHF.

The V call is TRBV6-5, the J call TRBJ1-6; TRBD1 is a possible D gene (5 bases). The V end was cut by 5 bases, the J end by 4 bases, with 12 bases between. CDR3 length: 15 residues. Germline V CDR1 and CDR2: MNHEY, SVGAGI. CDR3 coding DNA: TGTGCCAGCAGTATGGTGGGACGTTATAATTCACCCCTCCACTTT. This sequence encodes CASSMVGRYNSPLHF.

CDR3 DNA sequence: TGTGCCAGTAGTACGCTCGGGACAGAAGAGACCCAGTACTTC. This sequence encodes CASSTLGTEETQYF. This chain connects TRBV19 to TRBJ2-5; TRBD1 matches at 7 bases. V lost 4 bases to trimming and J lost 3 bases; unmatched junction nucleotides: 5. The germline V gene has CDR1 LNHDA and CDR2 SQIVND (reference sequence). The CDR3 has 14 amino acids.